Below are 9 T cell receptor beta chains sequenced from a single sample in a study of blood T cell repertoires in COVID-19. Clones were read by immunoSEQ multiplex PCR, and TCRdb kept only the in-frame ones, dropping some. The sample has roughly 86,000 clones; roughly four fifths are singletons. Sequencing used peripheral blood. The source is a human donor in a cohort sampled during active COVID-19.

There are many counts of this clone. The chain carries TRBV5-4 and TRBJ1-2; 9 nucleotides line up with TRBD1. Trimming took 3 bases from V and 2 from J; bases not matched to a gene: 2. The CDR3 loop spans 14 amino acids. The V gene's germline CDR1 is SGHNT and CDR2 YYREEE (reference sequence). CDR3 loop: CASSSGQGNYGYTF. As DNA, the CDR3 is TGTGCCAGCAGCTCTGGACAGGGGAACTATGGCTACACCTTC.

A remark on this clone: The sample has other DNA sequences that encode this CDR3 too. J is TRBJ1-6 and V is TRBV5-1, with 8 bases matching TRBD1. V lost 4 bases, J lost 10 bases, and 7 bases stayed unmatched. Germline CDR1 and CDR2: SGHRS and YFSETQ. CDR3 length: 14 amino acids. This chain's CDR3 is CASSPGQGGSPLHF. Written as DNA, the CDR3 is TGCGCCAGCAGCCCAGGACAGGGTGGATCACCCCTCCACTTT.

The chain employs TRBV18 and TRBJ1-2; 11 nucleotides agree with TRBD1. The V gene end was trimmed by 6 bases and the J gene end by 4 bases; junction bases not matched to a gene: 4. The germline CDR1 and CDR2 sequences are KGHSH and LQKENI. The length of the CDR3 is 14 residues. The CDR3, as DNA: TGTGCCAGCTCCCGGACAGGGGGCCCCTATGGCTACACCTTC. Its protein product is CASSRTGGPYGYTF.

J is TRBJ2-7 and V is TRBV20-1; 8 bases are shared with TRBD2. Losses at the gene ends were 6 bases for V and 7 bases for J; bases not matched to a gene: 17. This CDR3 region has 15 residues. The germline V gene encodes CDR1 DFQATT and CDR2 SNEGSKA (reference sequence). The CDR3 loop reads CSASLFQRERGEQYF. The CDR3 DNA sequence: TGCAGTGCCAGTCTCTTCCAGCGGGAGCGGGGTGAGCAGTACTTC.

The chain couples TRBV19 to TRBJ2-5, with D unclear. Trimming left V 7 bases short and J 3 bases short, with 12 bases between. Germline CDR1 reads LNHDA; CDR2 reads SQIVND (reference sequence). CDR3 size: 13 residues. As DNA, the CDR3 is TGTGCCAGTAAGAAGAACAGCAAAGAGACCCAGTACTTC. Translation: CASKKNSKETQYF.

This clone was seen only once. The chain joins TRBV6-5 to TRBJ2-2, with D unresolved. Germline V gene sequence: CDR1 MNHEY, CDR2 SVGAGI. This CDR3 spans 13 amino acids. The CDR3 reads CAAHSPNTGELFF. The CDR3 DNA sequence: TGTGCGGCCCACAGTCCGAACACCGGGGAGCTGTTTTTT.

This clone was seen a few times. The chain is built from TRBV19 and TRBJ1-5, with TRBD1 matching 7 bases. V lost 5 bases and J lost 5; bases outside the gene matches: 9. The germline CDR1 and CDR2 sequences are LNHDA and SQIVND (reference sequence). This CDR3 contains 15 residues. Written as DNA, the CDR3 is TGTGCCAGTAGTCTCGGACAGGACCCCTATCAGCCCCAGCATTTT. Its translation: CASSLGQDPYQPQHF.

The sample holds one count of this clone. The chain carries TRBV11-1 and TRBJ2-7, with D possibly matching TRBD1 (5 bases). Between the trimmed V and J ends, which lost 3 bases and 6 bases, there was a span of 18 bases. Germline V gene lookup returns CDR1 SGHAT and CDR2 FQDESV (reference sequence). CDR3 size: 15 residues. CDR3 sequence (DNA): TGTGCCAGCAGCTTTGGCCTCAAATCCAGGGCCGAGCAGTACTTC. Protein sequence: CASSFGLKSRAEQYF. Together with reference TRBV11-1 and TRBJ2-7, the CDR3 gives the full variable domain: EAEVAQSPRYKITEKSQAVAFWCDPISGHATLYWYRQILGQGPELLVQFQDESVVDDSQLPKDRFSAERLKGVDSTLKIQPAELGDSAMYLCASSFGLKSRAEQYFGPGTRLTVT.

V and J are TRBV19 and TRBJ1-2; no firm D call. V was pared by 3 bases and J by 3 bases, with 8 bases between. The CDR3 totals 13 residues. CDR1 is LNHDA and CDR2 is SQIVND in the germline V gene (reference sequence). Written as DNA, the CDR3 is TGTGCCAGTAGTATTGGGAGTCACTATGGCTACACCTTC. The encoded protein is CASSIGSHYGYTF.